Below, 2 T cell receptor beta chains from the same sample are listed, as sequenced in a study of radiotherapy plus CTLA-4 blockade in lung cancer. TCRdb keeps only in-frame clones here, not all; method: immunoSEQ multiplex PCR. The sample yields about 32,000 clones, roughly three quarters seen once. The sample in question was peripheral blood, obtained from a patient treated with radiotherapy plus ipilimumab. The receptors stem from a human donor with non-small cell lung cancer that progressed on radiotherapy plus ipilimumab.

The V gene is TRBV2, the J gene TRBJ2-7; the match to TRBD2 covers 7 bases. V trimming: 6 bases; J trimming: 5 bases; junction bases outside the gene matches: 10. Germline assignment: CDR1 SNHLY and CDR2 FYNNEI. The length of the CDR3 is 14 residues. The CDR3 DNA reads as TGTGCCAGCAGCGACCCGACTAGCACTAACGAGCAGTACTTC. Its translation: CASSDPTSTNEQYF. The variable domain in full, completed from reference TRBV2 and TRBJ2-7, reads EPEVTQTPSHQVTQMGQEVILRCVPISNHLYFYWYRQILGQKVEFLVSFYNNEISEKSEIFDDQFSVERPDGSNFTLKIRSTKLEDSAMYFCASSDPTSTNEQYFGPGTRLTVT.

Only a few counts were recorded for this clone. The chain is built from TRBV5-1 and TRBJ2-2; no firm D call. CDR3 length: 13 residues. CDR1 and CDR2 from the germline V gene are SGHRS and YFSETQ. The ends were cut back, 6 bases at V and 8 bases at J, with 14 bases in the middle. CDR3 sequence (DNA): TGCGCCAGCAAGGGCCAAACACCGGGGGAGCTGTTTTTT. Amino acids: CASKGQTPGELFF.